The clone carrying this T cell receptor beta chain was counted a few times. Its specificity is unknown. Using immunoSEQ multiplex PCR, the repertoire was profiled, and TCRdb retains in-frame clones only, with some absent. The table lists 120,000 or so clones, 90% of them singletons. The CDR3 is 14 residues long. The V gene's germline CDR1 is LNHNV and CDR2 YYDKDF (reference sequence). Trimming left V 5 bases short and J 5 bases short, with 10 bases between. This entry is derived from a study of T cell responses to AZD1222 COVID-19 vaccine. Study observations and caveats: AZD1222 recipients seropositive at baseline numbered only six or seven. Targeting of unmutated variant regions was reportedly seen in nearly half of spike-specific TCRs.

The receptor comes from an adult who received the MenACWY meningococcal vaccine as a control. V is TRBV15 and J is TRBJ1-6, with D hard to call. Specimen: peripheral blood, collected 28 days after the second dose of the MenACWY control vaccine. CDR3 in amino acids: CATSSRRDNSPLHF. The CDR3 DNA sequence: TGTGCCACCAGCTCGCGACGGGATAATTCACCCCTCCACTTT.